This TCR beta chain was found in a study of immune characterization of retroperitoneal liposarcoma (dated by TCRdb to between 2019 and 2020). Library preparation employed PCR. The sequencing machine was a NextSeq 500. TCRdb applied fastp at Q25 and MiXCR to the public reads, then kept only in-frame beta chains. Rows matching on CDR3 protein sequence are summarized as one entry with the most common DNA and genes. This sample gives 8,500 to 13,000 distinct CDR3 sequences in total; 25% to 30% of them show up just once. More than 6.5% of the sample goes to the ten largest clones. The CDR3 runs 14 amino acids, cysteine and phenylalanine included. The kept DNA is CDR3 alone, 42 bases in frame from the first base. The germline V gene (reference sequence) provides CDR1 SSHAT and CDR2 FNYEAQ. As concerns this clonotype: Its antigen has not been determined. The germline gene is not matched at one end of the junction; a read error may be the cause.

The chain joins TRBV7-7 to TRBJ2-4, with 9 bases aligning to TRBD1. The J call may not be correct, given that the DNA end is closer to TRBJ2-5. The sample comprised tumor tissue. The sequence was obtained from a male donor with retroperitoneal liposarcoma. The encoded CDR3 is CASSTGTGSETQYF. The bases read TGTGCTAGCAGCACCGGGACAGGGTCGGAGACCCAGTACTTC.